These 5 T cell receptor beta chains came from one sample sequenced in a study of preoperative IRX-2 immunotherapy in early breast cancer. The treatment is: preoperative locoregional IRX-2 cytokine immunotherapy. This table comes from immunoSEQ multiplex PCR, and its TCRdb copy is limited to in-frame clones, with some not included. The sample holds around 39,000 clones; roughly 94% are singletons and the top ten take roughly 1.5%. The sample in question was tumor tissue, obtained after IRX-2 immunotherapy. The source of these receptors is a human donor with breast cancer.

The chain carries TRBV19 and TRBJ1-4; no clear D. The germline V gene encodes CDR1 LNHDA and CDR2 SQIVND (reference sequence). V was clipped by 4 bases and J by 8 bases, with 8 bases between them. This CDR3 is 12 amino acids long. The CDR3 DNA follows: TGTGCCAGTAGTAGGGTACAAGAAAAACTGTTTTTT. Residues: CASSRVQEKLFF.

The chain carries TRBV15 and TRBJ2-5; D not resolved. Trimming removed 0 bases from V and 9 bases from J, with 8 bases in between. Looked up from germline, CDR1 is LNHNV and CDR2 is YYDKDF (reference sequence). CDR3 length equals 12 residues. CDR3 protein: CATSRDDGSQYF. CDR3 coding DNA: TGTGCCACCAGCAGAGACGATGGGTCCCAGTACTTC. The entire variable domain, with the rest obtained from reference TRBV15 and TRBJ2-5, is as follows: DAMVIQNPRYQVTQFGKPVTLSCSQTLNHNVMYWYQQKSSQAPKLLFHYYDKDFNNEADTPDNFQSRRPNTSFCFLDIRSPGLGDTAMYLCATSRDDGSQYFGPGTRLLVL.

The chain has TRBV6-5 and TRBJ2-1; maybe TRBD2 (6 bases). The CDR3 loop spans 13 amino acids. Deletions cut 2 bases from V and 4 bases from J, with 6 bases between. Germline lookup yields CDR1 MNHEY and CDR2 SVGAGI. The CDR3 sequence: CASSYGLYNEQFF. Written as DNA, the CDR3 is TGTGCCAGCAGTTACGGACTATACAATGAGCAGTTCTTC.

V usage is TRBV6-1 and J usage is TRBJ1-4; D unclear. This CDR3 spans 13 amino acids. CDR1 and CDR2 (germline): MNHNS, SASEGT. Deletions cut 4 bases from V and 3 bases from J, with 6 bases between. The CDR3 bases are TGTGCCAGCAGTGTCAGCGCTAATGAAAAACTGTTTTTT. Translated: CASSVSANEKLFF.

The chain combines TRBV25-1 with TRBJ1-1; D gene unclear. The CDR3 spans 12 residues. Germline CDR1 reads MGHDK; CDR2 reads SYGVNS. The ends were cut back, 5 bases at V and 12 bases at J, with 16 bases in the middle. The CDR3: CASSRGSGLPFF. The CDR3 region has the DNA TGTGCCAGCAGTCGGGGATCAGGTCTTCCTTTCTTT.